This paragraph covers one TCR beta chain sequence. Its antigen is not known. The sequenced template was cDNA made from the entire isolated RNA. Sequencing used immunoSEQ multiplex PCR; TCRdb keeps in-frame clones, though not all of them. The table lists hundreds of thousands of clones, roughly an eighth of them singletons. The data stem from a study of beta chain features in type 1 diabetes. Points from the study as a whole: A greater similarity of naive, central memory and Treg TCRB repertoires was seen among patients than among healthy donors. Any PCR bias toward short templates would affect both groups alike. Type 1 diabetes patients had TCRB CDR3s that were shorter (moderately but significantly so) in all four CD4+ subsets.

Sequencing was carried out using naive CD4+ T cells from blood. This TCR was sampled from a man younger than 35 with type 1 diabetes.

DNA of the CDR3: TGTGCCAGCAGTGCCGAACAGGGGGGCACTGAAGCTTTCTTT. It is translated as CASSAEQGGTEAFF. The chain recombines TRBV2 with TRBJ1-1; 8 bases line up with TRBD1. The junction had 5 bases not matched to a gene; V was cut back by 4 bases and J by 4 bases. The CDR3 covers 14 residues. CDR1 SNHLY and CDR2 FYNNEI come from the germline V gene.